Here is one T cell receptor (beta chain) with its context. The data were taken from a study of blood T cells in healthy people across ages. This CDR3 region has 14 residues. Germline V CDR1 and CDR2: DFQATT, SNEGSKA (reference sequence). The J segment lost 2 bases and the V segment lost 4 bases, leaving 4 bases of the junction unmatched. A second about 7 to 11 cycle PCR used barcoded and J-beta primers. MiXCR, applied by TCRdb to the 5' RACE reads, yields one record per CDR3 protein. The data hold 650,000 to 1,000,000 distinct CDR3 sequences, with less than 60% observed a single time. The clonotype comes from a man older than 75 in good health. The chain combines TRBV20-1 with TRBJ2-3; TRBD1 aligns across 9 bases. Sample: blood. CDR3 coding DNA: TGCAGTGCTACGGGACAGGGCGACACAGATACGCAGTATTTT. It specifies CSATGQGDTDTQYF.